Detailed here is one T cell receptor (beta chain). Its antigen is still unknown. Per-base quality was not reported, and no clone a single base away is much larger than it. This specimen belongs to a study of blood T cell repertoires in COVID-19 (TCRdb year 2020). For the study in its entirety: Collaborator samples came from the United States, Italy and Spain and covered acute and convalescent phases of COVID-19. The prospective study material was composed of cDNA or gDNA derived from T cells, B-cell-depleted T cells, or PBMCs. Subjects who had been exposed to COVID-19, were actively infected with it, or had recovered from it provided the deeply sampled blood TCRbeta repertoires that made up the dataset. The repertoires were released in a freely available public database meant as a resource for research on the immune response to SARS-CoV-2. The samples were drawn from the first 160 participants of the ongoing ImmuneRACE study and from some 1,300 subjects provided by 6 global collaborators. Sample metadata almost always included a de-identified subject ID, COVID-19 status, age in years and sex. Where HLA class I and class II types were available, the types were taken from metadata supplied by the sample provider, not from assay-based typing. Study-wide findings and limitations: The amount of clinical and demographic metadata varied by source and participant and was provided uncurated.

The germline V gene specifies SGHTA as CDR1 and FQGTGA as CDR2. The CDR3 runs 14 residues from the cysteine to the phenylalanine. Of all the DNA, just the CDR3 is kept, 42 bases in frame from base 1. Germline trimming amounts to 6 bases on V and 6 bases on J, with 8 as the count of junction bases outside the gene matches. The immunoSEQ Assay, a bias-controlled multiplex PCR, was used to amplify TCRbeta CDR3 regions from genomic DNA. The published analysis was carried out like this. The number of nucleated cells in each sample was estimated from the amplification of reference gene primers within the assay. To quantify the absolute abundance of each unique TCRbeta CDR3 rearrangement, sequence reads were collapsed and filtered. For each sample, productive Simpson clonality was calculated as the square root of Simpson's diversity index over productive rearrangements. As stored in TCRdb, this immuneACCESS dataset retains in-frame rearrangements with V and J assigned. A fraction of the clones does not appear; measured against another copy, unresolved V genes explain less than half of the discrepancy, and the remainder lacks a known reason. V and J calls and clone size are those listed in that table; D and trimming were worked out from the DNA. The sample has 150,000 to 180,000 clones on record, 75% to 90% of them singletons. The ten largest make up just over 0.55% of the sample.

The collaborating institutions used their own protocols to collect whole blood in K2EDTA tubes. For TCRbeta analysis, collaborators shipped samples in one of three forms: frozen whole blood, isolated PBMCs, or DNA extracted from either of those sample types. The sequence derives from a man aged 55 to 70 with acute or convalescent COVID-19. The sequenced sample was peripheral blood. The rearranged segments are TRBV7-3 and TRBJ2-3; 8 middle bases align to TRBD2. The DNA sequence is given as TGTGCCAGCAGACGGACTAGCTGGGAGGATACGCAGTATTTT. Its translation reads: CASRRTSWEDTQYF. When the CDR3 is completed using the reference TRBV7-3 and TRBJ2-3 genes on either side, the full variable domain is GAGVSQTPSNKVTEKGKYVELRCDPISGHTALYWYRQSLGQGPEFLIYFQGTGAADDSGLPNDRFFAVRPEGSVSTLKIQRTERGDSAVYLCASRRTSWEDTQYFGPGTRLTVL.